The text below deals with one T cell receptor beta chain. The germline CDR1 and CDR2 sequences are SGHNT and YYREEE (reference sequence). The CDR3 loop spans 15 amino acids. V trimming: 4 bases; J trimming: 4 bases; junction bases outside the gene matches: 5. This sample was taken from a study of cytomegalovirus exposure and HLA in healthy donors. Measured with immunoSEQ multiplex PCR; TCRdb has only the in-frame clones, and not every one. This table holds about 130,000 clones, 80% to 90% found once. The sequencing input was PBMCs. The rearrangement uses TRBV5-4 and TRBJ2-2; TRBD2 agrees at 9 bases. The receptor was isolated from a woman aged 25-40 years in good health and CMV-seropositive. The CDR3 loop reads CASSPRLAATGELFF. In DNA form, the CDR3 reads TGTGCCAGCAGCCCGCGACTAGCGGCCACCGGGGAGCTGTTTTTT.